This T cell receptor (beta chain) stems from a study of blood T cell repertoires in COVID-19. Original handling: Amplification from reference gene primers served as the basis for estimated nucleated cell counts. TCRdb's copy holds only in-frame clones and misses some; the assay was immunoSEQ multiplex PCR. V, J and clone size derive from that table, while D and trimming were established from the DNA sequence. The table includes 50,000 to 65,000 clones, around 83% detected once. This clone was observed a single time. This sequence was found in a human donor in a cohort sampled during active COVID-19. The sequenced sample was peripheral blood.

This chain's CDR3 is CASSQAPGQPFGEQFF. As DNA, the CDR3 is TGTGCCAGCAGCCAAGCCCCGGGACAGCCCTTTGGTGAGCAGTTCTTC. The gene calls are TRBV3-1 (or the pseudogene TRBV3-2) and TRBJ2-1; 7 nucleotides align to TRBD1. This CDR3 contains 16 residues. Germline CDR1 and CDR2: LGHDT and YNNKEL (reference sequence). V gave up 1 base and J gave up 9 bases; unmatched junction bases: 12.